This T cell receptor (beta chain) was captured by sequencing in a study of blood T cell repertoires in COVID-19. Study-level background: In each case, the material was cDNA or gDNA derived from T cells, B-cell-depleted T cells, or PBMCs.

TCRdb's copy holds only in-frame clones and misses some; the assay was immunoSEQ multiplex PCR. The sample contains about 300,000 clones, about nine tenths of which appear only once. Cohort 3 donors were reported recovered after two negative PCRs, clearance, or symptom resolution. V gave up 1 base and J gave up 12 bases; unmatched junction bases: 11. There are 15 residues in the CDR3. Looked up from germline, CDR1 is MGHRA and CDR2 is YSYEKL. The clonotype comes from a man aged 30 to 39 who had recovered from COVID-19. Material for sequencing was PBMCs or T cells enriched from blood (not recorded which). This chain connects TRBV4-1 to TRBJ2-1; 8 nucleotides line up with TRBD2. The CDR3 DNA is TGCGCCAGCAGCCAAGGTATAGCGGGGTTCCTTTGGCAGTTCTTC. This sequence encodes CASSQGIAGFLWQFF.